This is a list of T cell receptor beta chains from one sample in a study of T cell responses to AZD1222 COVID-19 vaccine. The data were produced by immunoSEQ multiplex PCR, yet TCRdb's version contains in-frame clones alone and is incomplete. Of about 66,000 clones in the sample, around nine tenths were seen once. This specimen was peripheral blood, taken 28 days after the second dose of the MenACWY control vaccine. The receptors come from an adult who received the MenACWY meningococcal vaccine as a control. The CDR3 runs from the conserved cysteine through the conserved F or W. The D gene is left open where the match is weak. Clone size, where shown, is once, few, many, or a class for clones that have expanded.

d_gene,v_gene,abundance,j_gene,CDR3aa,CDR3nt
TRBD2,TRBV7-2,.,TRBJ2-1,CASRRPSGGRGSYNEQFF,TGTGCCAGCAGACGCCCTAGCGGGGGCCGCGGTTCCTACAATGAGCAGTTCTTC
TRBD1,TRBV29-1,.,TRBJ2-5,CSVGQGEETQYF,TGCAGCGTGGGACAGGGGGAAGAGACCCAGTACTTC
.,TRBV7-9,.,TRBJ1-6,CASSVRGKDSPLHF,TGTGCCAGCAGCGTAAGAGGGAAAGATTCACCCCTCCACTTT
.,TRBV27,.,TRBJ2-7,CASSFGGRGSYEQYF,TGTGCCAGCAGTTTTGGGGGGCGAGGATCCTACGAGCAGTACTTC
.,TRBV10-3,once,TRBJ2-7,CAISESSGRDEQYF,TGTGCCATCAGTGAGTCTTCGGGACGGGACGAGCAGTACTTC
.,TRBV11-3,.,TRBJ2-5,CASSFSATSGTQYF,TGTGCCAGCAGCTTTTCGGCTACCTCAGGGACCCAGTACTTC
.,TRBV6-2/TRBV6-3,.,TRBJ2-7,CASSYQGGTPYEQYF,TGTGCCAGCAGTTACCAGGGCGGGACGCCCTACGAGCAGTACTTC
TRBD1,TRBV7-9,.,TRBJ1-6,CASSPDPGGDNSPLHF,TGTGCCAGCAGCCCGGACCCAGGGGGCGATAATTCACCCCTCCACTTT
TRBD1,TRBV30,once,TRBJ1-1,CAWTGQPNTEAFF,TGTGCCTGGACGGGACAGCCAAACACTGAAGCTTTCTTT
TRBD1,TRBV29-1,.,TRBJ1-4,CSVLRTGDEKLFF,TGCAGCGTTCTAAGGACAGGGGACGAAAAACTGTTTTTT
.,TRBV27,.,TRBJ2-3,CASSPSRVTDTQYF,TGTGCCAGCAGTCCGTCCAGGGTCACAGATACGCAGTATTTT
TRBD1,TRBV3-1/TRBV3-2,.,TRBJ1-5,CASSHLMGQENYSNQPQHF,TGTGCCAGCAGCCATCTCATGGGACAGGAGAACTATAGCAATCAGCCCCAGCATTTT
.,TRBV19,.,TRBJ2-1,CASSIRGGLDNEQFF,TGTGCCAGTAGTATTAGGGGGGGCCTCGACAATGAGCAGTTCTTC